These T cell receptor beta chains were read from a single sample in a study of blood T cell repertoires in COVID-19. Repertoires were generated with immunoSEQ multiplex PCR, while TCRdb's copy carries only in-frame clones and drops some. This sample carries 250,000 to 300,000 clones, roughly 85% of them seen once, and the ten largest clones take around 2.9%. The sample was peripheral blood. Every receptor here comes from a woman aged 25 to 39 with active or convalescent COVID-19. CDR3s include the opening cysteine and the closing phenylalanine or tryptophan.

v_call,j_call,cdr3_aa
TRBV4-3,TRBJ1-4,CASSPRRRGSNEKLFF
TRBV5-4,TRBJ1-2,CASSARQGYTF
TRBV3-1/TRBV3-2,TRBJ1-2,CASSHSGVYGYTF
TRBV4-2,TRBJ2-7,CASSQDWLAENYEQYF
TRBV5-1,TRBJ1-6,CASSLAGAYNSPLHF
TRBV28,TRBJ1-4,CASSFRTGDEKLFF
TRBV4-1,TRBJ2-7,CASSQDGTSGGPETYEQYF
TRBV6-1,TRBJ1-2,CASSSQGDYGYTF
TRBV5-6,TRBJ2-5,CASSQGQGGETQYF
TRBV4-2,TRBJ1-2,CASSPDRSTLYSNYGYTF
TRBV2,TRBJ1-6,CASRGREITWPLHF
TRBV30,TRBJ1-2,CAWTQGGTGGFYGYTF
TRBV3-1/TRBV3-2,TRBJ2-2,CASSQDPGTGELFF
TRBV30,TRBJ1-4,CAWSVRTDPTNEKLFF
TRBV11-2,TRBJ1-1,CASSLGGDGITEAFF
TRBV6-5,TRBJ1-6,CASSYSQGARSPLHF
TRBV7-2,TRBJ1-2,CASSIREAANYGYTF
TRBV5-1,TRBJ2-5,CASSPSPGLPPQETQYF
TRBV19,TRBJ1-1,CASSIGRGAEAFF
TRBV28,TRBJ1-4,CASPKDRPEKLFF
TRBV2,TRBJ1-5,CASSGSYSNQPQHF
TRBV7-2,TRBJ1-2,CASSLKISGNYGYTF
TRBV15,TRBJ2-6,CATSSGTGGSGANVLTF
TRBV4-3,TRBJ1-2,CASSQDSEGKWQSYTF
TRBV6-4,TRBJ2-1,CASSPQIGGDYNEQFF
TRBV19,TRBJ1-2,CASSIINSFNYGYTF
TRBV30,TRBJ1-4,CAWSVLGTGAEKLFF
TRBV10-3,TRBJ2-1,CAISEAGPSGGGYNEQFF
TRBV18,TRBJ1-5,CASSPEGAAEPQHF
TRBV21-1,TRBJ1-3,CASSKERAGNTIYF
TRBV4-3,TRBJ2-5,CASSQSGTSGETQYF
TRBV2,TRBJ1-1,CASSEWTGNTEAFF
TRBV27,TRBJ1-6,CASSYRTDRSYNSPLHF
TRBV9,TRBJ2-2,CASSIRTSPGELFF
TRBV5-1,TRBJ1-1,CAKIQRWEGPRNGEAFF
TRBV7-2,TRBJ2-3,CASSLALSGGTDTQYF
TRBV28,TRBJ1-1,CASSYPGGIAEAFF
TRBV29-1,TRBJ1-2,CSASTGTHGYTF
TRBV5-6,TRBJ1-2,CASSRGQTYYGYTF
TRBV6-5,TRBJ2-3,CASSYSSQNTDTQYF
TRBV28,TRBJ1-4,CASSFSRQGRGKLFF
TRBV5-4,TRBJ1-1,CASSSRVNTEAFF
TRBV3-1/TRBV3-2,TRBJ1-2,CASSQDTGTYGYTF
TRBV9,TRBJ2-7,CASSVVDRAGGEQYF
TRBV24-1,TRBJ1-4,CATSDPSGRGEKLFF
TRBV30,TRBJ1-5,CAWRAPGHSNQPQHF
TRBV7-2,TRBJ1-2,CASSWAPINYGYTF
TRBV7-2,TRBJ2-3,CASSLERTHRADTQYF
TRBV19,TRBJ1-2,CASSPSTGNYGYTF
TRBV30,TRBJ1-1,CAWGGVMNTEAFF
TRBV7-2,TRBJ2-2,CASSTQGHGGELFF
TRBV27,TRBJ2-7,CASSLSRWGTGYEQYF
TRBV19,TRBJ2-3,CASRVAAATDTQYF
TRBV15,TRBJ1-2,CATRGATTGGNYGYTF